The 30 T cell receptor beta chains below come from one sample, sequenced in a study of cytomegalovirus exposure and HLA in healthy donors. Data came from immunoSEQ multiplex PCR; TCRdb stores just in-frame clones and leaves some out. The repertoire holds roughly 330,000 clones, with around 87% as singletons. The sequenced sample consisted of PBMCs. These TCRs come from a woman in her 30s in good health and CMV-seropositive.

J is TRBJ1-6 and V is TRBV9, with D tentatively TRBD1 (6 bases). Trimming cost V 0 bases and J 6 bases, with 10 bases left between them. CDR3 length equals 15 residues. Germline lookup yields CDR1 SGDLS and CDR2 YYNGEE. The CDR3 spells CASSVAPQGNSPLHF. The CDR3 DNA reads TGTGCCAGCAGCGTAGCTCCACAGGGTAATTCACCCCTCCACTTT.

The chain has TRBV4-1 and TRBJ2-7; D unclear. The V gene's germline CDR1 is MGHRA and CDR2 YSYEKL. This CDR3 comprises 14 residues. Trimming pared 2 bases from V and 0 bases from J, leaving 8 bases between. CDR3 sequence reads: CASSQRYGSYEQYF. In DNA form, the CDR3 reads TGCGCCAGCAGCCAAAGATACGGCTCCTACGAGCAGTACTTC.

This sequence joins TRBV30 and TRBJ1-2; the match to TRBD1 covers 7 bases. Germline V gene data show CDR1 as GTSNPN and CDR2 as SVGIG (reference sequence). This CDR3 contains 12 residues. Trimming at V came to 3 bases and at J to 5 bases, leaving 3 bases not matched to a gene. This chain's CDR3 is CAWSPGQYGYTF. The DNA of the CDR3 is TGTGCCTGGAGCCCGGGACAGTATGGCTACACCTTC.

CDR3 protein: CASSFFGDTQYF. CDR3 nucleotides: TGTGCCAGCAGCTTCTTCGGAGATACGCAGTATTTT. The chain is built from TRBV5-6 and TRBJ2-3, with D unresolved. The CDR3 is made up of 12 amino acids. The V gene lost 2 bases and the J gene lost 5 bases, with 6 bases spanning the gap. CDR1 and CDR2 (germline): SGHDT, YYEEEE.

CDR3 protein: CASSLQGSAYEQYF. CDR3 coding DNA: TGCGCCAGCAGCTTACAGGGTTCGGCCTACGAGCAGTACTTC. The rearrangement joins TRBV5-1 to TRBJ2-7; D is possibly TRBD1 (6 bases). V lost 2 bases and J lost 2, with 11 bases in between. The CDR3 is 14 amino acids. Germline-derived CDR1 and CDR2 are SGHRS and YFSETQ.

The CDR3: CASSEDGLSYNEQFF. CDR3 bases: TGTGCCAGCAGTGAGGACGGCCTCTCCTACAATGAGCAGTTCTTC. V is TRBV2 and J is TRBJ2-1; D remains ambiguous. The CDR3 is 15 residues long. Germline loops: CDR1 SNHLY, CDR2 FYNNEI. Deletions cut 3 bases from V and 0 bases from J, with 9 bases between.

This chain joins TRBV13 and TRBJ1-1, with TRBD1 as a possible D gene (5 bases). This CDR3 is 20 amino acids long. V dropped 0 bases and J dropped 0 bases, with 23 bases sitting between them. Germline loops: CDR1 PRHDT, CDR2 FYEKMQ (reference sequence). CDR3 DNA: TGTGCCAGCAGCTTAGGGCCAGGGAGGGCCACCCGTCCTATGAACACTGAAGCTTTCTTT. Translating gives CASSLGPGRATRPMNTEAFF.

The rearrangement joins TRBV27 to TRBJ2-3, with 8 bases identical to TRBD2. The CDR3 is 14 residues long. Germline values: CDR1 MNHEY, CDR2 SMNVEV (reference sequence). The J segment lost 2 bases and the V segment lost 7 bases, leaving 5 bases of the junction unmatched. CDR3: CASNPAGATDTQYF. The CDR3 DNA follows: TGTGCCAGCAACCCAGCGGGGGCCACAGATACGCAGTATTTT.

The chain links TRBV2 to TRBJ2-7; D gene ambiguous. Germline CDR1 is SNHLY and CDR2 is FYNNEI. The CDR3 runs 11 residues. Trimming left V 7 bases short and J 3 bases short, with 7 bases between. For the CDR3, the DNA is TGTGCCAGCATGGGTCGCTACGAGCAGTACTTC. Protein: CASMGRYEQYF. Combining the CDR3 with reference TRBV2 and TRBJ2-7 gives the whole variable domain EPEVTQTPSHQVTQMGQEVILRCVPISNHLYFYWYRQILGQKVEFLVSFYNNEISEKSEIFDDQFSVERPDGSNFTLKIRSTKLEDSAMYFCASMGRYEQYFGPGTRLTVT.

V usage is TRBV7-3 and J usage is TRBJ1-5; unclear D gene. CDR3 size: 13 residues. Trimming took 3 bases from V and 5 from J, leaving 8 bases between them. From germline, CDR1 is SGHTA and CDR2 FQGTGA. The CDR3 DNA sequence: TGTGCCAGCAGCTTCCAGATAGATCAGCCCCAGCATTTT. The encoded protein is CASSFQIDQPQHF. The full variable domain, in which reference TRBV7-3 and TRBJ1-5 provide the parts outside the CDR3, is GAGVSQTPSNKVTEKGKYVELRCDPISGHTALYWYRQSLGQGPEFLIYFQGTGAADDSGLPNDRFFAVRPEGSVSTLKIQRTERGDSAVYLCASSFQIDQPQHFGDGTRLSIL.

The V gene is TRBV19, the J gene TRBJ2-5; weak D call: TRBD1 (6 bases). Germline CDR1 reads LNHDA; CDR2 reads SQIVND (reference sequence). The ends were cut back, 8 bases at V and 1 base at J, with 17 bases in the middle. CDR3 length: 15 residues. CDR3 sequence: CASAPFRGTQETQYF. The CDR3 DNA sequence: TGTGCCAGTGCCCCTTTCAGGGGAACCCAAGAGACCCAGTACTTC.

A single count supports this clone. The V call is TRBV30, the J call TRBJ1-1; perhaps TRBD1 as D (6 bases). V was cut by 5 bases and J by 7 bases, with 11 bases left in between. Germline V gene data show CDR1 as GTSNPN and CDR2 as SVGIG (reference sequence). The CDR3 runs to 11 residues. CDR3 nucleotide sequence: TGTGCCTGGTGGGACAACCGTGAAGCTTTCTTT. The encoded protein is CAWWDNREAFF.

V and J are TRBV28 and TRBJ2-7; a weak D match, TRBD2 (6 bases). Deletions cut 2 bases from V and 3 bases from J, with 14 bases between. The length of the CDR3 is 15 residues. CDR1 is MDHEN and CDR2 is SYDVKM in the germline V gene. The CDR3 DNA follows: TGTGCCAGCAGTTTACGTGGGGGGTTGCGCTACGAGCAGTACTTC. Amino acids: CASSLRGGLRYEQYF.

CDR3 in DNA: TGTGCCAGTAGTAGGCCAGGGGTTGGCCTTTCCGCTGAAAAACTGTTTTTT. Protein product: CASSRPGVGLSAEKLFF. The chain is built from TRBV19 and TRBJ1-4; possible D gene TRBD1, 6 bases. The CDR3 runs to 17 residues. The V end was cut by 4 bases, the J end by 7 bases, with 22 bases between. The germline CDR1 and CDR2 sequences are LNHDA and SQIVND (reference sequence).

The chain combines TRBV29-1 with TRBJ2-3; D assignment may be TRBD1 or TRBD2 (5 bases each). Germline CDR1 reads SQVTM; CDR2 reads ANQGSEA. The CDR3 contains 15 residues. The V end was cut by 0 bases, the J end by 6 bases, with 16 bases between. The CDR3 loop reads CSVEDLSVWGDTQYF. The CDR3 DNA reads TGCAGCGTTGAAGATTTGTCAGTTTGGGGGGATACGCAGTATTTT.

This chain connects TRBV6-5 to TRBJ2-7, with 8 positions matching TRBD2. The CDR3 totals 15 residues. Trimming removed 0 bases from V and 4 bases from J; junction bases left unmatched: 5. The germline CDR1 and CDR2 sequences are MNHEY and SVGAGI. Here the CDR3 DNA reads TGTGCCAGCAGTTACTCGCTCCCTAGCGGGTACGAGCAGTACTTC. Translated, it gives CASSYSLPSGYEQYF.

The chain combines TRBV27 with TRBJ2-1; no clear D gene. Trimming shortened V by 3 bases and J by 6 bases, and 0 bases separated the two germline ends. This CDR3 region has 10 residues. From germline, CDR1 is MNHEY and CDR2 SMNVEV (reference sequence). Written as DNA, the CDR3 is TGTGCCAGCAGTTTCAATGAGCAGTTCTTC. It encodes CASSFNEQFF.

The chain carries TRBV2 and TRBJ2-3; D gene unclear. CDR3 length: 14 amino acids. The germline V gene encodes CDR1 SNHLY and CDR2 FYNNEI. The V end lost 8 bases, the J end lost 2 bases, and 14 bases lay between the germline ends. CDR3 coding DNA: TGTGCCAGCCCCTCCAAAAGTTACACAGATACGCAGTATTTT. It is translated as CASPSKSYTDTQYF.

The V call is TRBV6-4, the J call TRBJ2-1; D is possibly TRBD1 (5 bases). The V end lost 5 bases, the J end lost 4 bases, and 15 bases lay between the germline ends. CDR1 and CDR2 from the germline V gene are MRHNA and SNTAGT. The CDR3 has 15 residues. As DNA, the CDR3 is TGTGCCAGCAGTTGGAAGTTAGGGGATTACAATGAGCAGTTCTTC. This translates into CASSWKLGDYNEQFF.

Here the CDR3 DNA reads TGTGCCAGCAGCTTGGGGTGGGGCAGGTCCAACACCGGGGAGCTGTTTTTT. Its translation: CASSLGWGRSNTGELFF. V usage is TRBV5-6 and J usage is TRBJ2-2, with D perhaps matching TRBD1 (5 bases). There are 17 residues in the CDR3. Per germline, CDR1 SGHDT and CDR2 YYEEEE. Trimming stripped 0 bases from V and 2 bases from J, with 14 bases between.

This chain uses TRBV7-3 with TRBJ2-2; D uncertain. CDR1 and CDR2 from the germline V gene are SGHTA and FQGTGA. The CDR3 is made up of 12 amino acids. V lost 5 bases and J 7 bases, leaving 8 bases between the germline ends. CDR3 sequence: CASSPPYGELFF. Here the CDR3 DNA reads TGTGCCAGCAGCCCCCCGTACGGGGAGCTGTTTTTT.

In DNA, the CDR3 is TGTGCCAGCAGCGAGGGACAGGGGTGGAGATATGGCTACACCTTC. Its translation is CASSEGQGWRYGYTF. This rearrangement joins TRBV9 to TRBJ1-2; 10 positions match TRBD1. With V trimmed by 3 bases and J by 5 bases, 7 bases remained unmatched. The CDR3 has 15 amino acids. CDR1 SGDLS and CDR2 YYNGEE come from the germline V gene.

This chain connects TRBV4-3 to TRBJ1-1, with TRBD1 identical over 7 bases. The CDR3 loop spans 15 amino acids. V shed 1 base and J 4 bases; nucleotides not matched to a gene: 6. The V gene's germline CDR1 is LGHNA and CDR2 YSLEER. The CDR3 is CASSQGTGRGTEAFF. CDR3 coding DNA: TGCGCCAGCAGCCAAGGGACAGGAAGGGGCACTGAAGCTTTCTTT.

The chain couples TRBV10-1 to TRBJ2-7, with D perhaps assigned TRBD1 or TRBD2 (5 bases each). The CDR3 has 14 residues. With 4 bases removed from V and 6 bases from J, the gap between germline ends came to 16 bases. Germline V gives CDR1 WNHNN, CDR2 SYGVQD (reference sequence). CDR3 amino acids: CASSAPGPLGEQYF. DNA for the CDR3: TGCGCCAGCAGTGCACCGGGACCGCTTGGCGAGCAGTACTTC.

This rearrangement joins TRBV7-2 to TRBJ2-7, with 8 bases fitting TRBD1. The CDR3 totals 15 residues. J was trimmed by 0 bases and V by 3 bases; bases with no gene match: 4. CDR1 and CDR2 from the germline V gene are SGHTA and FQGNSA. CDR3 sequence: CASSFDRGTSYEQYF. CDR3 DNA sequence: TGTGCCAGCAGCTTCGACAGGGGCACCTCCTACGAGCAGTACTTC.

The chain combines TRBV5-6 with TRBJ1-2; weak D call: TRBD1 (5 bases). Germline V gene lookup returns CDR1 SGHDT and CDR2 YYEEEE. V was pared by 2 bases and J by 3 bases, with 8 bases between. CDR3 length: 13 amino acids. CDR3 nucleotide sequence: TGTGCCAGCAGCTTTGGCAGGGACTATGGCTACACCTTC. Encoded protein: CASSFGRDYGYTF.

The J gene is TRBJ2-3, the V gene TRBV2; a possible D gene is TRBD2 (6 bases). Germline CDR1 and CDR2: SNHLY and FYNNEI. The length of the CDR3 is 14 residues. The germline V and J ends were trimmed by 5 bases and 2 bases, with 11 bases remaining between them. The CDR3 DNA is TGTGCCAGCAGTCTTAGCGGATACACAGATACGCAGTATTTT. Translation gives CASSLSGYTDTQYF.

The chain uses TRBV28 and TRBJ2-3, with a possible D match to TRBD1 (6 bases). The CDR3 spans 17 residues. CDR1 is MDHEN, CDR2 SYDVKM, per germline. V was trimmed by 7 bases and J by 1 base, leaving 21 bases between them. The CDR3 reads CASTARRTESRTDTQYF. The DNA of the CDR3 is TGTGCCAGCACGGCTCGCCGGACAGAAAGCCGCACAGATACGCAGTATTTT.

The chain carries TRBV7-2 and TRBJ1-6; D gene uncertain. There are 13 residues in the CDR3. In germline, CDR1 is SGHTA, CDR2 FQGNSA. The V end was cut by 1 base, the J end by 9 bases, with 7 bases between. Written as DNA, the CDR3 is TGTGCCAGCAGCTTAGTTCGGAGTTCACCCCTCCACTTT. Translating gives CASSLVRSSPLHF.

The rearrangement links TRBV28 to TRBJ2-5; 8 nucleotides agree with TRBD2. This CDR3 has 15 amino acids. V was clipped by 3 bases and J by 5 bases; unmatched bases: 8. CDR1 is MDHEN, CDR2 SYDVKM, per germline. The CDR3 DNA reads as TGTGCCAGCAGTTTCCGACGGGGGGGCCGGGAGACCCAGTACTTC. It codes for CASSFRRGGRETQYF. Full variable domain (rest looked up from reference TRBV28 and TRBJ2-5): DVKVTQSSRYLVKRTGEKVFLECVQDMDHENMFWYRQDPGLGLRLIYFSYDVKMKEKGDIPEGYSVSREKKERFSLILESASTNQTSMYLCASSFRRGGRETQYFGPGTRLLVL.